This T cell receptor (beta chain) appears in the sequencing data of a study of shared clonotypes between healthy human individuals. Donation came from healthy HIV-negative adults that had no recent acute infections or vaccinations. CD4+ cell separation produced CD45RA+ naive and CD45RA-negative memory subsets. Assay: immunoSEQ multiplex PCR; the TCRdb copy retains only in-frame clones and omits some. The sample carries approximately 330,000 clones, 70% to 75% recorded once. Germline CDR1 MNHNS, CDR2 SASEGT. Trimming left V 9 bases short and J 5 bases short, with 21 bases between. This CDR3 has 15 amino acids. Study-wide findings and caveats: Richness estimates generally favored naive over memory subsets. At large depth, rarefaction still showed sorted-subset sequencing to be incomplete.

In the case of this clone: Its target is not known.

The chain links TRBV6-1 to TRBJ2-3; tentatively, D is TRBD1 (6 bases). This receptor was identified in a man between 25 and 39 years old in good health. Sequencing was performed on memory CD4+ T cells sorted from blood. The subset was: CD45RA-negative fraction. The CDR3 region has the DNA TGTGCCAGTCGGAGGTACAGGGTTCCTGAAGATACGCAGTATTTT. Its protein is CASRRYRVPEDTQYF.